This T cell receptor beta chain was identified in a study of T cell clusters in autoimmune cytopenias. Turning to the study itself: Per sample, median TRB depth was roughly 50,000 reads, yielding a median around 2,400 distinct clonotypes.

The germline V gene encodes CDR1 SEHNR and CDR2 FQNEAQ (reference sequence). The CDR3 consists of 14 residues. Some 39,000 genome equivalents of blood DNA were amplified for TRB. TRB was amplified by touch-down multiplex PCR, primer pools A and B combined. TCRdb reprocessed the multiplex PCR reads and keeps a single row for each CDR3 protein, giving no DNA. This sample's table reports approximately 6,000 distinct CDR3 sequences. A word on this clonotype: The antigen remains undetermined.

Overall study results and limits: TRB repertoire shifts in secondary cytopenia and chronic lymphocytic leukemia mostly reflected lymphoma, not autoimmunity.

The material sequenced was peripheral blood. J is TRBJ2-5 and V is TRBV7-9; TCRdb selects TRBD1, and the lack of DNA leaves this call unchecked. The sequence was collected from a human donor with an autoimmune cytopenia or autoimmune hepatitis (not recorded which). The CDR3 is CASSKTVGRETQYF.